The 30 T cell receptor beta chains given below trace back to one sample, sequenced in a study of T cell responses to AZD1222 COVID-19 vaccine. Sequenced by immunoSEQ multiplex PCR; TCRdb stores in-frame clones only, minus some. The top ten clones hold less than 0.6% of a sample with around 250,000 clones, more than 85% of them seen once. Sequenced material: peripheral blood, taken on day 0 of AZD1222 vaccination. Source of these receptors: an adult in good health.

The chain's CDR3 is CATAKTSGSYEQYF. The CDR3 DNA reads as TGTGCCACCGCAAAAACATCGGGCTCCTACGAGCAGTACTTC. The genes are TRBV5-6 and TRBJ2-7; D unresolved. V gave up 9 bases and J gave up 0 bases, with 16 bases separating them. The CDR3 spans 14 residues. CDR1 and CDR2 from the germline V gene are SGHDT and YYEEEE.

The V and J genes are TRBV5-6 and TRBJ2-2, with 7 bases identical to TRBD1. The V gene end was trimmed by 5 bases and the J gene end by 5 bases; junction bases not matched to a gene: 9. Germline CDR1 is SGHDT and CDR2 is YYEEEE. This CDR3 comprises 15 residues. In nucleotides, the CDR3 is TGTGCCAGCAGTCCCAGGACAGGAGGAACCGGGGAGCTGTTTTTT. Protein: CASSPRTGGTGELFF.

This rearrangement joins TRBV5-4 to TRBJ1-6, with D possibly TRBD1 on 6 matching bases. Germline assignment: CDR1 SGHNT and CDR2 YYREEE (reference sequence). Trimming took 4 bases from V and 0 from J, leaving 14 bases between them. The CDR3 is 17 residues long. The CDR3 sequence is CASSPGQKSSYNSPLHF. The CDR3 DNA reads as TGTGCCAGCAGCCCCGGACAGAAGAGCTCCTATAATTCACCCCTCCACTTT.

The chain combines TRBV5-1 with TRBJ2-7; possible D gene TRBD2, 6 bases. The CDR3 runs 15 residues. V was clipped by 1 base and J by 5 bases, with 16 bases between them. Germline-derived CDR1 and CDR2 are SGHRS and YFSETQ. CDR3 protein: CASSLRGFTGDEQYF. Here the CDR3 DNA reads TGCGCCAGCAGCTTGCGGGGATTTACGGGAGACGAGCAGTACTTC.

The chain joins TRBV7-2 to TRBJ2-7, with D perhaps TRBD2 (5 bases). Germline CDR1 is SGHTA and CDR2 is FQGNSA. The CDR3 contains 13 residues. The V end lost 5 bases, the J end lost 7 bases, and 15 bases lay between the germline ends. The CDR3 DNA reads TGTGCCAGCAGCCCCCGCGCGGGCGTAGAGCAGTACTTC. Protein: CASSPRAGVEQYF. Looking up the rest from reference TRBV7-2 and TRBJ2-7 gives the full variable domain: GAGVSQSPSNKVTEKGKDVELRCDPISGHTALYWYRQSLGQGLEFLIYFQGNSAPDKSGLPSDRFSAERTGGSVSTLTIQRTQQEDSAVYLCASSPRAGVEQYFGPGTRLTVT.

The chain has TRBV10-3 and TRBJ1-3, with 7 nucleotides matching TRBD1. The trim removed 6 bases at V and 7 bases at J, leaving 12 bases unmatched. The CDR3 spans 15 residues. CDR1 and CDR2 from the germline V gene are ENHRY and SYGVKD. The CDR3 region is CAIRDRTIGDNTIYF. Written as DNA, the CDR3 is TGTGCCATCAGGGACAGGACTATAGGGGACAACACCATATATTTT.

This chain uses TRBV7-6 with TRBJ1-6, with TRBD1 matching 7 bases. The CDR3 extends over 17 amino acids. Germline V gene data show CDR1 as SGHVS and CDR2 as FNYEAQ. The junction had 13 bases not matched to a gene; V was cut back by 1 base and J by 10 bases. The CDR3 here is CASSLGAADRPRSPLHF. CDR3 in DNA: TGTGCCAGCAGCTTAGGAGCCGCGGACAGGCCTCGCTCACCCCTCCACTTT.

The chain has TRBV28 and TRBJ2-1; 8 nucleotides align to TRBD2. Trimming cost V 8 bases and J 3 bases; bases outside gene matches: 9. The CDR3 has 15 amino acids. Per the germline V gene, CDR1 is MDHEN and CDR2 is SYDVKM. The CDR3 reads CASRTGGLNYNEQFF. CDR3 coding DNA: TGTGCCAGCCGTACGGGGGGGCTTAACTACAATGAGCAGTTCTTC.

This rearrangement joins TRBV7-9 to TRBJ2-7; D is uncertain. CDR1 SEHNR and CDR2 FQNEAQ come from the germline V gene (reference sequence). CDR3 length: 11 residues. Trimming cost V 5 bases and J 3 bases, with 5 bases left between them. CDR3 DNA sequence: TGTGCCAGCAGCGCACACTACGAGCAGTACTTC. It translates to CASSAHYEQYF.

The chain has TRBV9 and TRBJ2-2; D may be TRBD2 (5 bases). Germline CDR1 SGDLS, CDR2 YYNGEE. The CDR3 has 15 residues. V was trimmed by 0 bases and J by 4 bases, leaving 10 bases between them. The CDR3 region is CASSVGWTLTGELFF. CDR3 sequence (DNA): TGTGCCAGCAGCGTAGGTTGGACTCTCACCGGGGAGCTGTTTTTT.

Only a few counts were recorded for this clone. The chain combines TRBV2 with TRBJ2-3, with no clear D. The length of the CDR3 is 13 residues. Germline V gene data show CDR1 as SNHLY and CDR2 as FYNNEI. Trimming removed 8 bases at V and 0 bases at J, with 9 bases between. The CDR3 loop is CASGETSTDTQYF. The CDR3 DNA follows: TGTGCCAGCGGGGAAACTAGCACAGATACGCAGTATTTT.

CDR3 amino acids: CASSMDRPLSGANVLTF. CDR3 nucleotides: TGTGCCAGCAGTATGGACAGGCCTCTCTCTGGGGCCAACGTCCTGACTTTC. This chain uses TRBV27 with TRBJ2-6; TRBD1 agrees at 7 bases. The CDR3 is made up of 17 amino acids. V lost 5 bases, J lost 0 bases, and 7 bases stayed unmatched. CDR1 is MNHEY, CDR2 SMNVEV, per germline (reference sequence).

V gene TRBV2 combines with J gene TRBJ2-2; tentative D call: TRBD2 (6 bases). Trimming pared 4 bases from V and 1 base from J, leaving 10 bases between. This CDR3 is 15 amino acids long. The germline V gene has CDR1 SNHLY and CDR2 FYNNEI. The CDR3 spells CASSAGTGNTGELFF. The CDR3 nucleotides read TGTGCCAGCAGTGCCGGGACTGGGAACACCGGGGAGCTGTTTTTT.

The chain recombines TRBV9 with TRBJ1-6; D is uncertain. CDR1 and CDR2 (germline): SGDLS, YYNGEE. The ends were cut back, 0 bases at V and 8 bases at J, with 12 bases in the middle. The CDR3 consists of 15 residues. CDR3 DNA sequence: TGTGCCAGCAGCGTAGATGACGGGTCACATTCACCCCTCCACTTT. Its protein product is CASSVDDGSHSPLHF. Based on the CDR3 plus reference TRBV9 and TRBJ1-6, the full variable domain is DSGVTQTPKHLITATGQRVTLRCSPRSGDLSVYWYQQSLDQGLQFLIQYYNGEERAKGNILERFSAQQFPDLHSELNLSSLELGDSALYFCASSVDDGSHSPLHFGNGTRLTVT.

The rearrangement links TRBV5-1 to TRBJ2-7; 10 bases align to TRBD2. The CDR3 sequence is 15 residues long. The J segment lost 4 bases and the V segment lost 4 bases, leaving 8 bases of the junction unmatched. Germline CDR1 is SGHRS and CDR2 is YFSETQ. CDR3 amino acids: CASSTGLAEFYEQYF. CDR3 coding DNA: TGCGCCAGCAGCACTGGACTAGCGGAGTTTTACGAGCAGTACTTC. The variable domain in full, with the rest retrieved from reference TRBV5-1 and TRBJ2-7, is KAGVTQTPRYLIKTRGQQVTLSCSPISGHRSVSWYQQTPGQGLQFLFEYFSETQRNKGNFPGRFSGRQFSNSRSEMNVSTLELGDSALYLCASSTGLAEFYEQYFGPGTRLTVT.

The V gene is TRBV5-6, the J gene TRBJ2-3; D is undetermined. Germline V gene lookup returns CDR1 SGHDT and CDR2 YYEEEE. V lost 4 bases to trimming and J lost 6 bases, with 12 bases between them. The CDR3 is 13 residues long. As DNA, the CDR3 is TGTGCCAGCAGCCCTGGGCCACCGGATACGCAGTATTTT. This codes for CASSPGPPDTQYF.

The chain has TRBV7-6 and TRBJ1-5; TRBD1 matches at 8 bases. Trimming cost V 5 bases and J 7 bases; bases outside gene matches: 10. From germline, CDR1 is SGHVS and CDR2 FNYEAQ. This CDR3 has 15 amino acids. The CDR3 region has the DNA TGTGCCAGCAGCCCCGCGGGACAGGAGGGGCAGCCCCAGCATTTT. It is translated as CASSPAGQEGQPQHF. Variable domain in full (rest from reference TRBV7-6 and TRBJ1-5): GAGVSQSPRYKVTKRGQDVALRCDPISGHVSLYWYRQALGQGPEFLTYFNYEAQQDKSGLPNDRFSAERPEGSISTLTIQRTEQRDSAMYRCASSPAGQEGQPQHFGDGTRLSIL.

This chain connects TRBV5-1 to TRBJ1-1; D possibly corresponds to TRBD1 (5 bases). This CDR3 contains 12 residues. The V end was cut by 0 bases, the J end by 8 bases, with 8 bases between. Germline-derived CDR1 and CDR2 are SGHRS and YFSETQ. For the CDR3, the DNA is TGCGCCAGCAGCTTGGCCGCAGGGGAAGCTTTCTTT. Translated: CASSLAAGEAFF. Together with reference TRBV5-1 and TRBJ1-1, the CDR3 gives the full variable domain: KAGVTQTPRYLIKTRGQQVTLSCSPISGHRSVSWYQQTPGQGLQFLFEYFSETQRNKGNFPGRFSGRQFSNSRSEMNVSTLELGDSALYLCASSLAAGEAFFGQGTRLTVV.

This clone was seen a single time. The genes are TRBV9 and TRBJ2-5; D is unresolved. The length of the CDR3 is 13 residues. Germline assignment: CDR1 SGDLS and CDR2 YYNGEE. V shed 0 bases and J shed 2 bases, with 5 bases lying between them. CDR3 residues: CASSVGGQETQYF. CDR3 sequence (DNA): TGTGCCAGCAGCGTAGGAGGACAAGAGACCCAGTACTTC.

The chain has TRBV5-1 and TRBJ2-7, with D hard to call. With 3 bases removed from V and 5 bases from J, the gap between germline ends came to 6 bases. Germline CDR1 SGHRS, CDR2 YFSETQ. The CDR3 sequence is 11 residues long. The CDR3 loop reads CASSSRDEQYF. CDR3 nucleotides: TGCGCCAGCAGCTCTCGGGACGAGCAGTACTTC.

This clone was picked up a small number of times. V gene TRBV19 combines with J gene TRBJ2-2; the match to TRBD1 covers 11 bases. V lost 3 bases and J lost 1; bases outside the gene matches: 4. Germline lookup yields CDR1 LNHDA and CDR2 SQIVND (reference sequence). The length of the CDR3 is 17 residues. CDR3 DNA sequence: TGTGCCAGTAGTATCCCCGGGACAGGGGGGAACACCGGGGAGCTGTTTTTT. Protein product: CASSIPGTGGNTGELFF.

The J gene is TRBJ2-7, the V gene TRBV14; 10 bases are shared with TRBD2. This CDR3 spans 15 amino acids. The J segment lost 2 bases and the V segment lost 8 bases, leaving 9 bases of the junction unmatched. The germline V gene encodes CDR1 SGHDN and CDR2 FVKESK. DNA for the CDR3: TGTGCCAGCGCGAGCTTTAGCGGGGGGACCTACGAGCAGTACTTC. Protein sequence: CASASFSGGTYEQYF.

V is TRBV2 and J is TRBJ1-2; D remains unclear. The V end was cut by 2 bases, the J end by 13 bases, with 11 bases between. Per the germline V gene, CDR1 is SNHLY and CDR2 is FYNNEI. This CDR3 comprises 11 residues. The CDR3 DNA reads as TGTGCCAGCAGTGAAATGGCAGTTTGCACCTTC. Its protein product is CASSEMAVCTF.

The chain uses TRBV4-2 and TRBJ1-2, with 7 bases that match TRBD1. J gave up 8 bases and V 6 bases, and 15 bases lay outside the gene matches. Germline V CDR1 and CDR2: LGHNA, YNFKEQ. The CDR3 runs 15 residues. The CDR3 region has the DNA TGTGCCAGCAGTTCTAGAAGACAGGGTTTATGGGGCTACACCTTC. The encoded protein is CASSSRRQGLWGYTF.

V usage is TRBV4-1 and J usage is TRBJ2-3, with no clear D. Germline V gene lookup returns CDR1 MGHRA and CDR2 YSYEKL. The CDR3 runs 12 residues. Trimming pared 5 bases from V and 6 bases from J, leaving 9 bases between. The chain's CDR3 is CASSEPLDTQYF. DNA of the CDR3: TGCGCCAGCAGCGAACCCCTCGATACGCAGTATTTT.

CDR3 sequence (DNA): TGTGCCAGCAGTGAAGGCCGGAGGGGCAACACCGGGGAGCTGTTTTTT. Amino acids: CASSEGRRGNTGELFF. This chain links TRBV2 with TRBJ2-2, with D tentatively TRBD2 (6 bases). Germline CDR1 reads SNHLY; CDR2 reads FYNNEI. Trimming left V 1 base short and J 2 bases short, with 11 bases between. CDR3 size: 16 residues. The full variable domain, rest sourced from reference TRBV2 and TRBJ2-2, is EPEVTQTPSHQVTQMGQEVILRCVPISNHLYFYWYRQILGQKVEFLVSFYNNEISEKSEIFDDQFSVERPDGSNFTLKIRSTKLEDSAMYFCASSEGRRGNTGELFFGEGSRLTVL.

The chain uses TRBV5-1 and TRBJ1-2; D remains ambiguous. V was shortened by 3 bases and J by 4 bases, with 13 bases between the two germline ends. This CDR3 comprises 14 residues. Germline assignment: CDR1 SGHRS and CDR2 YFSETQ. The CDR3: CASSSSYEGYGYTF. The CDR3 nucleotides are TGCGCCAGCAGCTCTAGTTATGAAGGCTATGGCTACACCTTC. Combining the CDR3 with reference TRBV5-1 and TRBJ1-2 gives the whole variable domain KAGVTQTPRYLIKTRGQQVTLSCSPISGHRSVSWYQQTPGQGLQFLFEYFSETQRNKGNFPGRFSGRQFSNSRSEMNVSTLELGDSALYLCASSSSYEGYGYTFGSGTRLTVV.

This chain joins TRBV19 and TRBJ1-5; weak D call: TRBD1 (5 bases). The CDR3 covers 15 residues. V dropped 3 bases and J dropped 8 bases, with 17 bases sitting between them. Germline CDR1 is LNHDA and CDR2 is SQIVND (reference sequence). The CDR3 DNA sequence: TGTGCCAGTAGTATTTCCCCAGGGCTTCCTGAGCCCCAGCATTTT. Translation gives CASSISPGLPEPQHF. Full variable domain (outside the CDR3, taken from reference TRBV19 and TRBJ1-5): DGGITQSPKYLFRKEGQNVTLSCEQNLNHDAMYWYRQDPGQGLRLIYYSQIVNDFQKGDIAEGYSVSREKKESFPLTVTSAQKNPTAFYLCASSISPGLPEPQHFGDGTRLSIL.

This clone was seen a single time. The V and J genes are TRBV29-1 and TRBJ1-2; D may be TRBD1 (6 bases). The CDR3 extends over 13 amino acids. The germline gives CDR1 SQVTM, CDR2 ANQGSEA. V was shortened by 2 bases and J by 5 bases, with 12 bases between the two germline ends. The CDR3 spells CSVENREGYGYTF. The CDR3 DNA follows: TGCAGCGTTGAAAACAGGGAGGGGTATGGCTACACCTTC.

The rearrangement links TRBV15 to TRBJ2-6; weak D call: TRBD2 (6 bases). Trimming took off 1 base at V and 3 bases at J, with 7 bases between the two ends. Germline CDR1 is LNHNV and CDR2 is YYDKDF (reference sequence). The length of the CDR3 is 15 residues. The CDR3 region is CATSRGGGGANVLTF. The DNA for the CDR3 is TGTGCCACCAGCAGAGGGGGAGGTGGGGCCAACGTCCTGACTTTC.